These 8 T cell receptor beta chains were all obtained from the same sample, sequenced in a study of graft-versus-host responses after intestinal transplantation. No cognate antigen is known for these TCRs. This table comes from immunoSEQ multiplex PCR, and its TCRdb copy is limited to in-frame clones, with some not included. This table holds tens of thousands of clones, 85% to 95% found once. Sequencing was performed on unstimulated CD4+ T cells sorted from spleen or lymph node cells, taken before transplant. The receptors stem from a human donor who was the organ donor for an intestinal transplant.

V and J are TRBV27 and TRBJ2-7; 7 bases align to TRBD2. V lost 4 bases and J lost 1; bases outside the gene matches: 7. Germline V gene sequence: CDR1 MNHEY, CDR2 SMNVEV (reference sequence). This CDR3 spans 15 amino acids. This CDR3 reads CASSSPGLNSYEQYF. DNA for the CDR3: TGTGCCAGCAGTTCACCGGGACTAAATTCCTACGAGCAGTACTTC.

The chain carries TRBV9 and TRBJ2-5; D gene uncertain. Germline assignment: CDR1 SGDLS and CDR2 YYNGEE. V shed 0 bases and J shed 5 bases, with 8 bases lying between them. The CDR3 loop spans 13 amino acids. CDR3 in amino acids: CASSVGSAETQYF. The CDR3 bases are TGTGCCAGCAGCGTAGGCAGCGCGGAGACCCAGTACTTC. Complete variable domain (other parts from reference TRBV9 and TRBJ2-5): DSGVTQTPKHLITATGQRVTLRCSPRSGDLSVYWYQQSLDQGLQFLIQYYNGEERAKGNILERFSAQQFPDLHSELNLSSLELGDSALYFCASSVGSAETQYFGPGTRLLVL.

The CDR3 spells CATSRAGLAGGSTYNEQFF. The CDR3 DNA reads TGTGCCACCAGCAGAGCGGGCCTAGCGGGGGGTTCAACCTACAATGAGCAGTTCTTC. The chain joins TRBV15 to TRBJ2-1; the match to TRBD2 covers 11 bases. CDR1 is LNHNV and CDR2 is YYDKDF in the germline V gene (reference sequence). Germline trimming cut 1 base from V and 2 bases from J; bases unmatched to any gene: 10. The CDR3 runs 19 residues.

The chain joins TRBV10-2 to TRBJ2-2; D perhaps matches TRBD2 (5 bases). The germline V and J ends were trimmed by 3 bases and 5 bases, with 7 bases remaining between them. CDR1 and CDR2 (germline): WSHSY, SAAADI. The CDR3 contains 13 residues. The CDR3 loop is CASSDRGTGELFF. CDR3 nucleotides: TGCGCCAGCAGTGATCGGGGAACCGGGGAGCTGTTTTTT.

V is TRBV4-1 and J is TRBJ2-5; 9 nucleotides align to TRBD2. Germline V CDR1 and CDR2: MGHRA, YSYEKL. The V gene end was trimmed by 0 bases and the J gene end by 1 base; junction bases not matched to a gene: 6. This CDR3 region has 17 residues. The CDR3 reads CASSQDRLAALQETQYF. CDR3 DNA: TGCGCCAGCAGCCAAGACAGACTAGCGGCCCTCCAAGAGACCCAGTACTTC.

The rearrangement joins TRBV19 to TRBJ1-1, with TRBD1 matching 10 bases. Germline-derived CDR1 and CDR2 are LNHDA and SQIVND (reference sequence). This CDR3 has 16 amino acids. V lost 5 bases, J lost 1 base, and 7 bases stayed unmatched. CDR3 in amino acids: CASSFDRGQRNTEAFF. In nucleotides, the CDR3 is TGTGCCAGTAGTTTCGACAGGGGGCAACGGAACACTGAAGCTTTCTTT.

The rearrangement uses TRBV11-2 and TRBJ2-3, with TRBD2 identical over 8 bases. The ends lost 1 base at V and 1 base at J; junction bases unmatched: 4. CDR1 SGHAT and CDR2 FQNNGV come from the germline V gene. The CDR3 sequence is 16 residues long. In DNA, the CDR3 is TGTGCCAGCAGCTTAGTGACAGCGGGGGGCACAGATACGCAGTATTTT. This sequence encodes CASSLVTAGGTDTQYF.

The chain recombines TRBV29-1 with TRBJ1-1, with D maybe TRBD1 (5 bases). In germline, CDR1 is SQVTM, CDR2 ANQGSEA. CDR3 length: 13 amino acids. V lost 3 bases and J 1 base, leaving 9 bases between the germline ends. CDR3 amino acids: CSVDWGGNTEAFF. The CDR3 coding sequence is TGCAGCGTTGATTGGGGGGGGAACACTGAAGCTTTCTTT.